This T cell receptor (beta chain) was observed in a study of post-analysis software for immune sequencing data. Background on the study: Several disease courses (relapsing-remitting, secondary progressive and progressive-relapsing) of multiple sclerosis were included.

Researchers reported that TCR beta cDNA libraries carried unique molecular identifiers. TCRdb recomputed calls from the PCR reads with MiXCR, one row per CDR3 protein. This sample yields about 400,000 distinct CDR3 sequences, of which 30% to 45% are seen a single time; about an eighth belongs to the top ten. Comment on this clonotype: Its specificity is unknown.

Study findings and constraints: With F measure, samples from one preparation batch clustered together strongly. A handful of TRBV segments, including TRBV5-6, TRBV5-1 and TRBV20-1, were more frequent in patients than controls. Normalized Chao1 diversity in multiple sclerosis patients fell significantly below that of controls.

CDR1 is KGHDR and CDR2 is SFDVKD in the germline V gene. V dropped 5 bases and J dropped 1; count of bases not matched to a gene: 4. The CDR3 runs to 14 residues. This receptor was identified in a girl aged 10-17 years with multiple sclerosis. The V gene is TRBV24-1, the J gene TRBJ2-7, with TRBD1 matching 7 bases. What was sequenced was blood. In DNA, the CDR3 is TGTGCCACCAGTGGCCGGGACAGTTCCTACGAGCAGTACTTC. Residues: CATSGRDSSYEQYF.